This T cell receptor (beta chain) was identified during a study of beta chain features in type 1 diabetes. Study information: The patient and healthy donor groups were comparable for age, gender and cell yields. Study-wide findings and caveats: All four CD4+ subsets of Type 1 diabetes patients contained TCRB CDR3s that were moderately but significantly shorter. PCR might preferentially amplify shorter templates, equally in patients and controls.

Expressed TCRB transcripts were sequenced because the isolated RNA had all been reverse transcribed beforehand. Assay: immunoSEQ multiplex PCR; the TCRdb copy retains only in-frame clones and omits some. The sample comprises around 500,000 clones, about 10% of which are singletons, and less than 0.06% rests with the top ten. Comments on this clone: Its target is not known.

The CDR3 length is 15 residues. The V segment lost 4 bases and the J segment 5 bases; nucleotides outside the gene matches: 8. Germline V gives CDR1 KGHSY, CDR2 FQNENV. The J gene is TRBJ1-2, the V gene TRBV16, with 9 bases that match TRBD1. Material for sequencing was naive CD4+ T cells from blood. The receptor was derived from a woman aged 18-29 years in good health. The CDR3 DNA reads TGTGCCAGCAGCCCTGTTGGGACAGGGACGTATGGCTACACCTTC. Protein product: CASSPVGTGTYGYTF.